Below, 29 T cell receptor beta chains from the same sample are listed, as sequenced in a study of cytomegalovirus exposure and HLA in healthy donors. Vbeta (60) and Jbeta (13) primers were used in the PCR. Data came from immunoSEQ multiplex PCR; TCRdb stores just in-frame clones and leaves some out. In the table there are more than 200,000 clones, about 80% of which are singletons. The sample consisted of PBMCs. These receptors originate from a man between 18 and 29 years old in good health and CMV-seronegative.

The J gene is TRBJ1-5, the V gene TRBV6-1; D not resolved. The CDR3 loop spans 14 amino acids. Looked up from germline, CDR1 is MNHNS and CDR2 is SASEGT. The V end lost 1 base, the J end lost 6 bases, and 10 bases lay between the germline ends. The CDR3 spells CASSEVPGGQPQHF. CDR3 in DNA: TGTGCCAGCAGTGAAGTGCCGGGAGGTCAGCCCCAGCATTTT.

This rearrangement joins TRBV28 to TRBJ2-3; the D gene is possibly TRBD1 (6 bases). V dropped 5 bases and J dropped 4 bases, with 16 bases sitting between them. Germline CDR1 and CDR2: MDHEN and SYDVKM. The CDR3 loop spans 15 amino acids. In nucleotides, the CDR3 is TGTGCCAGCAGTACTCCCGTCCCAGGGGCAGATACGCAGTATTTT. Translating it yields CASSTPVPGADTQYF. The entire variable domain, with the rest obtained from reference TRBV28 and TRBJ2-3, is as follows: DVKVTQSSRYLVKRTGEKVFLECVQDMDHENMFWYRQDPGLGLRLIYFSYDVKMKEKGDIPEGYSVSREKKERFSLILESASTNQTSMYLCASSTPVPGADTQYFGPGTRLTVL.

This clone was counted only a few times. The rearrangement links TRBV30 to TRBJ2-1, with 16 bases aligning to TRBD2. Germline values: CDR1 GTSNPN, CDR2 SVGIG (reference sequence). Trimming took 0 bases from V and 14 from J; bases not matched to a gene: 4. The CDR3 loop spans 14 amino acids. The CDR3 sequence is CAWSVNGTSGGEFF. CDR3 nucleotides: TGTGCCTGGAGTGTAAACGGGACTAGCGGGGGGGAGTTCTTC.

The V gene is TRBV7-2, the J gene TRBJ1-1; tentatively, D is TRBD1 (5 bases). This CDR3 is 13 amino acids long. The germline V gene encodes CDR1 SGHTA and CDR2 FQGNSA. Trimming removed 7 bases at V and 7 bases at J, with 16 bases between. CDR3 amino acids: CASNIPGVGEAFF. DNA for the CDR3: TGTGCCAGCAACATCCCGGGGGTAGGTGAAGCTTTCTTT.

The genes are TRBV30 and TRBJ2-7; TRBD1 matches at 10 bases. The CDR3 has 13 amino acids. Germline V CDR1 and CDR2: GTSNPN, SVGIG (reference sequence). The ends lost 5 bases at V and 0 bases at J; junction bases unmatched: 1. The CDR3 coding sequence is TGTGCCTGGGGGACAGGGGTCTCCTACGAGCAGTACTTC. This encodes CAWGTGVSYEQYF.

V is TRBV30 and J is TRBJ2-5, with D tentatively TRBD2 (7 bases). The length of the CDR3 is 17 residues. Trimming took 2 bases from V and 3 from J, leaving 22 bases between them. CDR1 is GTSNPN and CDR2 is SVGIG in the germline V gene (reference sequence). The CDR3: CAWSYVPWGGPEETQYF. The CDR3 DNA follows: TGTGCCTGGAGTTATGTCCCCTGGGGGGGCCCAGAAGAGACCCAGTACTTC.

V gene TRBV19 combines with J gene TRBJ1-4; 10 bases agree with TRBD1. This CDR3 comprises 16 residues. The ends lost 3 bases at V and 8 bases at J; junction bases unmatched: 9. Germline-derived CDR1 and CDR2 are LNHDA and SQIVND (reference sequence). CDR3 bases: TGTGCCAGTAGTATGGGTCGACAGGGGGCTCGGGAAAAACTGTTTTTT. It is translated as CASSMGRQGAREKLFF. Full variable domain (missing parts from reference TRBV19 and TRBJ1-4): DGGITQSPKYLFRKEGQNVTLSCEQNLNHDAMYWYRQDPGQGLRLIYYSQIVNDFQKGDIAEGYSVSREKKESFPLTVTSAQKNPTAFYLCASSMGRQGAREKLFFGSGTQLSVL.

Here the CDR3 reads CASSYYSAGTNEKLFF. The CDR3 nucleotides read TGTGCCAGCAGTTACTATAGCGCGGGCACTAATGAAAAACTGTTTTTT. The V gene is TRBV6-5, the J gene TRBJ1-4; D remains unclear. CDR1 and CDR2 from the germline V gene are MNHEY and SVGAGI. This CDR3 contains 16 residues. V dropped 1 base and J dropped 2 bases, with 11 bases sitting between them.

This rearrangement joins TRBV5-1 to TRBJ2-7; 9 bases line up with TRBD1. Trimming removed 4 bases from V and 4 bases from J; junction bases left unmatched: 0. The V gene's germline CDR1 is SGHRS and CDR2 YFSETQ. This CDR3 is 12 amino acids long. The CDR3, as DNA: TGCGCCAGCAGCGGGACAGGGTACGAGCAGTACTTC. Its protein is CASSGTGYEQYF.

The chain recombines TRBV7-6 with TRBJ2-7, with 13 bases lining up with TRBD2. Trimming removed 1 base from V and 3 bases from J; junction bases left unmatched: 3. Germline V gene data show CDR1 as SGHVS and CDR2 as FNYEAQ. The CDR3 covers 16 residues. Here the CDR3 DNA reads TGTGCCAGCAGCTTAGAACTAGCGGGAGGGCTCTACGAGCAGTACTTC. Its protein product is CASSLELAGGLYEQYF.

This clone was detected only once. The gene calls are TRBV5-6 and TRBJ1-2; TRBD1 agrees at 7 bases. Trimming at V came to 1 base and at J to 9 bases, leaving 9 bases not matched to a gene. The CDR3 loop spans 14 amino acids. Germline V gene lookup returns CDR1 SGHDT and CDR2 YYEEEE. CDR3 DNA sequence: TGTGCCAGCAGCTTGAGACAGGGTGATCTAAGCTACACCTTC. It yields the protein CASSLRQGDLSYTF.

There are many counts of this clone. This chain connects TRBV5-4 to TRBJ2-2, with 13 bases identical to TRBD2. From germline, CDR1 is SGHNT and CDR2 YYREEE (reference sequence). The J segment lost 3 bases and the V segment lost 2 bases, leaving 4 bases of the junction unmatched. This CDR3 is built from 17 residues. DNA of the CDR3: TGTGCCAGCAGCTTACTAGCGGGAGGGGCGGACACCGGGGAGCTGTTTTTT. Translation gives CASSLLAGGADTGELFF.

The J gene is TRBJ1-2, the V gene TRBV13; D is possibly TRBD1 (6 bases). Trimming took 4 bases from V and 2 from J, leaving 14 bases between them. Germline CDR1 reads PRHDT; CDR2 reads FYEKMQ (reference sequence). The CDR3 extends over 15 amino acids. The CDR3 sequence: CASSSHRTANYGYTF. In DNA, the CDR3 is TGTGCCAGCAGCTCGCATAGGACAGCGAACTATGGCTACACCTTC.

The J gene is TRBJ2-1, the V gene TRBV28; 9 nucleotides match TRBD2. In germline, CDR1 is MDHEN, CDR2 SYDVKM. Trimming removed 4 bases from V and 0 bases from J; junction bases left unmatched: 10. The CDR3 spans 18 residues. DNA of the CDR3: TGTGCCAGCAGTTCTAGCGGGATCGTTTTTAGCTCCTACAATGAGCAGTTCTTC. This gives the protein CASSSSGIVFSSYNEQFF.

In DNA form, the CDR3 reads TGTGCCAGCAGCTTAAGACAAGACCTCTACGAGCAGTACTTC. It codes for CASSLRQDLYEQYF. This sequence joins TRBV7-2 and TRBJ2-7, with D unresolved. Per the germline V gene, CDR1 is SGHTA and CDR2 is FQGNSA. The V end lost 2 bases, the J end lost 3 bases, and 11 bases lay between the germline ends. This CDR3 contains 14 residues.

This clone came up once. This rearrangement joins TRBV6-1 to TRBJ2-7; TRBD1 aligns across 7 bases. Germline assignment: CDR1 MNHNS and CDR2 SASEGT. The CDR3 length is 16 residues. V gave up 4 bases and J gave up 2 bases; unmatched junction bases: 11. The CDR3 loop reads CASSVDPTGITYEQYF. DNA of the CDR3: TGTGCCAGCAGTGTCGATCCGACAGGGATTACCTACGAGCAGTACTTC.

This chain links TRBV7-2 with TRBJ2-1; TRBD1 agrees at 7 bases. After removal of 5 bases from V and 15 bases from J, the junction contained 10 bases not matched to a gene. There are 12 residues in the CDR3. Germline CDR1 reads SGHTA; CDR2 reads FQGNSA. CDR3 sequence reads: CASSLRDRDPFF. CDR3 coding DNA: TGTGCCAGCAGCCTCCGGGACAGAGATCCGTTCTTC.

This clone appeared a single time. The gene calls are TRBV5-4 and TRBJ2-2; 9 bases line up with TRBD2. J lost 7 bases, V lost 2 bases, and 9 bases had no gene match. Germline V gene sequence: CDR1 SGHNT, CDR2 YYREEE (reference sequence). The CDR3 covers 16 residues. CDR3 loop: CASSFDLGREGGELFF. DNA of the CDR3: TGTGCCAGCAGCTTCGACCTAGGGCGGGAGGGCGGGGAGCTGTTTTTT.

Only a few counts were recorded for this clone. The chain couples TRBV9 to TRBJ2-7; possibly TRBD2 for D (6 bases). Trimming pared 6 bases from V and 5 bases from J, leaving 18 bases between. Germline V CDR1 and CDR2: SGDLS, YYNGEE. The CDR3 has 14 amino acids. This chain's CDR3 is CASTRQLTSNEQYF. In DNA, the CDR3 is TGTGCCAGCACCAGGCAGTTGACTAGTAACGAGCAGTACTTC.

The CDR3 DNA reads TGTGCCAGCAGCCAAGAGGCTCTAGCGGCCTACAATGAGCAGTTCTTC. This codes for CASSQEALAAYNEQFF. The V gene is TRBV4-2, the J gene TRBJ2-1, with 7 bases aligning to TRBD2. Germline assignment: CDR1 LGHNA and CDR2 YNFKEQ. V shed 0 bases, J shed 2 bases, and the junction held 4 bases outside the gene matches. The CDR3 is made up of 16 amino acids.

The rearrangement uses TRBV25-1 and TRBJ2-7; no clear D. The CDR3 runs to 14 residues. The V gene's germline CDR1 is MGHDK and CDR2 SYGVNS. Trimming stripped 5 bases from V and 3 bases from J, with 14 bases between. The CDR3 region has the DNA TGTGCCAGCAGTCCCTGGGCAAGGAACTACGAGCAGTACTTC. Translation gives CASSPWARNYEQYF.

The chain combines TRBV29-1 with TRBJ2-5; D gene uncertain. Trimming took 7 bases from V and 4 from J, leaving 10 bases between them. This CDR3 spans 11 amino acids. Germline CDR1 SQVTM, CDR2 ANQGSEA. The CDR3 is CSAPVRETQYF. In nucleotides, the CDR3 is TGCAGCGCCCCGGTTAGAGAGACCCAGTACTTC.

This clone was detected once. This sequence joins TRBV7-3 and TRBJ2-5; 7 bases match TRBD2. The assigned J gene may be wrong: the sequence end matches TRBJ2-7 better. This CDR3 comprises 15 residues. Germline V gene lookup returns CDR1 SGHTA and CDR2 FQGTGA. In DNA form, the CDR3 reads TGTGCCAGCAGCCCCCACGGGGAGGGCCTCTACGAGCAGTACTTC. The encoded protein is CASSPHGEGLYEQYF.

The rearrangement joins TRBV30 to TRBJ2-2, with D perhaps TRBD2 (6 bases). The CDR3 is made up of 16 amino acids. CDR1 is GTSNPN, CDR2 SVGIG, per germline (reference sequence). Trimming cost V 2 bases and J 2 bases, with 15 bases left between them. CDR3 nucleotide sequence: TGTGCCTGGAGTCCTCTCGGAGGGGTCAACACCGGGGAGCTGTTTTTT. Protein: CAWSPLGGVNTGELFF. Full variable domain (outside the CDR3, taken from reference TRBV30 and TRBJ2-2): SQTIHQWPATLVQPVGSPLSLECTVEGTSNPNLYWYRQAAGRGLQLLFYSVGIGQISSEVPQNLSASRPQDRQFILSSKKLLLSDSGFYLCAWSPLGGVNTGELFFGEGSRLTVL.

This clone has only one observation. V usage is TRBV5-8 and J usage is TRBJ1-5, with TRBD1 matching 7 bases. The CDR3 runs to 17 residues. The germline CDR1 and CDR2 sequences are SGHTS and YDEGEE. The V segment lost 0 bases and the J segment 7 bases; nucleotides outside the gene matches: 13. The CDR3 spells CASSLVRQGPLRQPQHF. Here the CDR3 DNA reads TGTGCCAGCAGCTTGGTCCGACAGGGCCCCCTTCGACAGCCCCAGCATTTT.

The CDR3 is CASSQEGSRGRRGTNEKLFF. CDR3 sequence (DNA): TGCGCCAGCAGCCAAGAGGGATCCAGGGGGAGAAGGGGAACTAATGAAAAACTGTTTTTT. The rearrangement uses TRBV4-1 and TRBJ1-4; 7 nucleotides align to TRBD1. The trim removed 0 bases at V and 1 base at J, leaving 14 bases unmatched. Germline loops: CDR1 MGHRA, CDR2 YSYEKL. This CDR3 region has 20 residues.

CDR3 residues: CASSTLQGSLRELFF. CDR3 sequence (DNA): TGTGCCAGCAGCACCCTGCAGGGATCCCTTAGGGAGCTGTTTTTT. The genes are TRBV14 and TRBJ2-2, with a weak D call TRBD1 (5 bases). CDR1 SGHDN and CDR2 FVKESK come from the germline V gene. Trimming stripped 5 bases from V and 9 bases from J, with 19 bases between. This CDR3 is built from 15 residues.

The chain employs TRBV19 and TRBJ2-2; 7 bases line up with TRBD1. This CDR3 contains 14 residues. The germline CDR1 and CDR2 sequences are LNHDA and SQIVND (reference sequence). Trimming at V came to 6 bases and at J to 2 bases, leaving 3 bases not matched to a gene. The CDR3 DNA sequence: TGTGCCAGTAGAGGACAGGCTAACACCGGGGAGCTGTTTTTT. Its translation: CASRGQANTGELFF. The complete variable domain, with remaining parts taken from reference TRBV19 and TRBJ2-2, reads DGGITQSPKYLFRKEGQNVTLSCEQNLNHDAMYWYRQDPGQGLRLIYYSQIVNDFQKGDIAEGYSVSREKKESFPLTVTSAQKNPTAFYLCASRGQANTGELFFGEGSRLTVL.

The chain combines TRBV28 with TRBJ2-5; 11 bases fit TRBD1. Matching the DNA end better, TRBJ2-7 makes the J call doubtful. Germline CDR1 is MDHEN and CDR2 is SYDVKM. The CDR3 totals 15 residues. This chain's CDR3 is CASSPGQGAVYEQYF. The CDR3 coding sequence is TGTGCCAGCAGTCCAGGACAGGGGGCGGTCTACGAGCAGTACTTC.